The clone carrying this T cell receptor beta chain was counted only a few times. What it recognizes is unknown. Treatment specified: oral pan-JAK inhibitor, 5-10 mg twice daily. Alopecia areata patients gave lesional scalp punch biopsies and peripheral blood samples. Once RNA had been extracted, it was reverse transcribed into cDNA to act as the sequencing template. Repertoires were generated with immunoSEQ multiplex PCR, while TCRdb's copy carries only in-frame clones and drops some. The sample shows over 150,000 clones, around three fifths of them seen only once. Per the germline V gene, CDR1 is MNHNY and CDR2 is SVGAGI (reference sequence). The CDR3 totals 14 residues. Trimming shortened V by 2 bases and J by 6 bases, and 14 bases separated the two germline ends. This specimen belongs to a study of CD8+ T cells in alopecia areata. About the study: Treated patients swallowed 5 to 10 mg of oral tofacitinib twice daily. Broader study findings: Scalp clonality and expanded CD8+ clones among the top 100 showed significant decreases with tofacitinib. Normal scalp had lower clonality than lesional scalp, with alopecia totalis/universalis lesions showing this most strongly.

This receptor was obtained from a human donor with alopecia areata. J is TRBJ2-7 and V is TRBV6-6; TRBD1 is a possible D gene (6 bases). The sample in question was CD4+ T cells sorted from blood, obtained at week 24, from a patient treated with tofacitinib. CDR3 sequence: CASSYLAGASEQYF. The CDR3 DNA is TGTGCCAGCAGTTACCTGGCAGGGGCCTCCGAGCAGTACTTC.